These 18 T cell receptor beta chains were all obtained from the same sample, sequenced in a study of cytomegalovirus exposure and HLA in healthy donors. Primers: 60 Vbeta forward and 13 Jbeta reverse. Using immunoSEQ multiplex PCR, the repertoire was profiled, and TCRdb retains in-frame clones only, with some absent. Found here are some 190,000 clones, approximately 9.5% of them singletons; the top ten hold approximately 1.3%. Specimen: PBMCs. Receptors were obtained from a woman aged 25-40 years in good health and CMV-seropositive.

J is TRBJ2-7 and V is TRBV6-4, with D possibly matching TRBD1 (6 bases). The CDR3 is 12 residues long. Looked up from germline, CDR1 is MRHNA and CDR2 is SNTAGT. Deletions cut 10 bases from V and 5 bases from J, with 15 bases between. CDR3 DNA sequence: TGTGCCAATATGAGGGGGAGCCACGAGCAGTACTTC. This translates into CANMRGSHEQYF.

V is TRBV7-3 and J is TRBJ1-1; D is unresolved. The V gene's germline CDR1 is SGHTA and CDR2 FQGTGA. The CDR3 covers 14 residues. Trimming cost V 4 bases and J 6 bases, with 15 bases left between them. The CDR3 sequence is CASSSYGGSAEAFF. CDR3 DNA sequence: TGTGCCAGCAGCTCATACGGAGGGAGCGCTGAAGCTTTCTTT.

The genes are TRBV30 and TRBJ1-6; 7 bases are a match to TRBD1. CDR3 length equals 12 residues. After removal of 8 bases from V and 4 bases from J, the junction contained 2 bases not matched to a gene. Per germline, CDR1 GTSNPN and CDR2 SVGIG (reference sequence). CDR3 nucleotide sequence: TGTGCCCAGGGACAGTATAATTCACCCCTCCACTTT. It codes for CAQGQYNSPLHF.

This clone has more than one count but fewer than ten. The chain couples TRBV9 to TRBJ2-5, with D possibly matching TRBD2 (6 bases). Germline V CDR1 and CDR2: SGDLS, YYNGEE. The CDR3 sequence is 14 residues long. Trimming took 2 bases from V and 4 from J, leaving 12 bases between them. CDR3 bases: TGTGCCAGCAGCGTCGGGAGCTGGGGAGAGACCCAGTACTTC. This encodes CASSVGSWGETQYF. Together with reference TRBV9 and TRBJ2-5, the CDR3 gives the full variable domain: DSGVTQTPKHLITATGQRVTLRCSPRSGDLSVYWYQQSLDQGLQFLIQYYNGEERAKGNILERFSAQQFPDLHSELNLSSLELGDSALYFCASSVGSWGETQYFGPGTRLLVL.

This chain connects TRBV27 to TRBJ1-1; D remains ambiguous. This CDR3 has 16 amino acids. Germline V gene lookup returns CDR1 MNHEY and CDR2 SMNVEV (reference sequence). V lost 1 base and J 7 bases, leaving 19 bases between the germline ends. Here the CDR3 reads CASSLFPPEREVEAFF. As DNA, the CDR3 is TGTGCCAGCAGTTTATTCCCCCCTGAAAGGGAGGTTGAAGCTTTCTTT.

For the CDR3, the DNA is TGTGCCAGCAGTTCGGGGGGGAGCGTCTACAATGAGCAGTTCTTC. This sequence encodes CASSSGGSVYNEQFF. This chain connects TRBV6-5 to TRBJ2-1, with 8 bases that match TRBD2. CDR3 size: 15 residues. CDR1 and CDR2 (germline): MNHEY, SVGAGI. The ends lost 4 bases at V and 3 bases at J; junction bases unmatched: 5.

The V gene is TRBV27, the J gene TRBJ2-3, with D possibly TRBD1 on 6 matching bases. CDR1 and CDR2 from the germline V gene are MNHEY and SMNVEV (reference sequence). The CDR3 length is 15 residues. V was pared by 6 bases and J by 0 bases, with 13 bases between. The CDR3 is CASRIGTTSTDTQYF. CDR3 coding DNA: TGTGCCAGCAGAATAGGGACAACAAGCACAGATACGCAGTATTTT.

This clone was counted between two and nine times. V gene TRBV7-2 combines with J gene TRBJ2-7, with TRBD2 matching over 12 bases. V lost 8 bases to trimming and J lost 7 bases; unmatched junction nucleotides: 12. Per the germline V gene, CDR1 is SGHTA and CDR2 is FQGNSA. This CDR3 comprises 15 residues. CDR3 sequence: CASGGRGLAGGEQYF. Here the CDR3 DNA reads TGTGCCAGCGGGGGTAGAGGTCTAGCGGGAGGGGAGCAGTACTTC.

The V and J genes are TRBV18 and TRBJ1-2, with D perhaps matching TRBD1 (6 bases). The CDR3 extends over 15 amino acids. The germline V gene encodes CDR1 KGHSH and CDR2 LQKENI. V was clipped by 4 bases and J by 5 bases, with 17 bases between them. In DNA, the CDR3 is TGTGCCAGCTCACTGACGACAGGCTGGGATTATGGCTACACCTTC. Encoded protein: CASSLTTGWDYGYTF. Filled out from reference TRBV18 and TRBJ1-2, the complete variable domain reads NAGVMQNPRHLVRRRGQEARLRCSPMKGHSHVYWYRQLPEEGLKFMVYLQKENIIDESGMPKERFSAEFPKEGPSILRIQQVVRGDSAAYFCASSLTTGWDYGYTFGSGTRLTVV.

This chain uses TRBV5-4 with TRBJ2-3, with D tentatively TRBD2 (5 bases). The length of the CDR3 is 14 residues. Trimming left V 4 bases short and J 5 bases short, with 14 bases between. CDR1 is SGHNT, CDR2 YYREEE, per germline (reference sequence). CDR3: CASSPTFAGDTQYF. The CDR3 nucleotides read TGTGCCAGCAGCCCTACGTTCGCGGGAGATACGCAGTATTTT.

This clone was seen a few times. The genes are TRBV5-1 and TRBJ2-7, with 10 bases matching TRBD2. J gave up 5 bases and V 0 bases, and 5 bases lay outside the gene matches. CDR1 and CDR2 from the germline V gene are SGHRS and YFSETQ. The CDR3 is 15 residues long. As DNA, the CDR3 is TGCGCCAGCAGCTTGGTCGCTAGCGGGAGTAACGAGCAGTACTTC. Residues: CASSLVASGSNEQYF.

The rearrangement links TRBV7-6 to TRBJ2-1; possibly TRBD2 for D (6 bases). V dropped 4 bases and J dropped 8 bases, with 15 bases sitting between them. The CDR3 is made up of 14 amino acids. CDR1 is SGHVS, CDR2 FNYEAQ, per germline. CDR3 DNA sequence: TGTGCCAGCAGCTCCTACAGGACTATTCATGAGCAGTTCTTC. Translated: CASSSYRTIHEQFF.

The chain links TRBV6-6 to TRBJ1-2; 7 bases match TRBD1. Germline assignment: CDR1 MNHNY and CDR2 SVGAGI (reference sequence). The CDR3 has 14 residues. The ends lost 0 bases at V and 2 bases at J; junction bases unmatched: 0. This CDR3 is CASSYSTGNYGYTF. The CDR3 DNA sequence: TGTGCCAGCAGTTACTCGACAGGGAACTATGGCTACACCTTC.

Of note for this clone: One end of the junction varies from germline; a read error may be responsible. The same CDR3 can be traced to other DNA sequences in this sample. V and J are TRBV2 and TRBJ1-2; 7 nucleotides align to TRBD1. CDR1 is SNHLY, CDR2 FYNNEI, per germline. This CDR3 contains 12 residues. In DNA form, the CDR3 reads TGTGCAAGCACTTCGACAGGGTCTGGCTACACCTTC. This translates into CASTSTGSGYTF.

The V call is TRBV9, the J call TRBJ2-3, with D perhaps matching TRBD2 (6 bases). The CDR3 is 15 residues long. Deletions cut 3 bases from V and 1 base from J, with 12 bases between. Germline V gene lookup returns CDR1 SGDLS and CDR2 YYNGEE. Here the CDR3 reads CASSERVLGTDTQYF. The CDR3 coding sequence is TGTGCCAGCAGCGAGCGGGTTCTGGGCACAGATACGCAGTATTTT.

This clone was recorded a few times. CDR3 in amino acids: CASSSQDRSTGELFF. The CDR3 DNA sequence: TGTGCCAGCAGCTCCCAGGACAGGAGCACCGGGGAGCTGTTTTTT. This chain links TRBV13 with TRBJ2-2; 7 bases are shared with TRBD1. This CDR3 region has 15 residues. The ends lost 4 bases at V and 4 bases at J; junction bases unmatched: 6. CDR1 is PRHDT and CDR2 is FYEKMQ in the germline V gene (reference sequence).

This chain uses TRBV5-1 with TRBJ2-7; the D gene is possibly TRBD2 (7 bases). This CDR3 region has 14 residues. Per the germline V gene, CDR1 is SGHRS and CDR2 is YFSETQ. The V end was cut by 4 bases, the J end by 5 bases, with 16 bases between. The chain's CDR3 is CASSLRDGGHEQYF. The CDR3 DNA reads TGCGCCAGCAGCCTCCGGGACGGGGGGCACGAGCAGTACTTC.

This clone was counted only a few times. The J gene is TRBJ1-5, the V gene TRBV19; TRBD1 is a possible D gene (5 bases). Per germline, CDR1 LNHDA and CDR2 SQIVND (reference sequence). The V and J ends lost 3 bases and 5 bases respectively, with 17 bases between them. The CDR3 consists of 16 residues. CDR3 sequence reads: CASSIPHSRGYQPQHF. The CDR3 DNA reads as TGTGCCAGTAGTATTCCTCATAGTAGGGGATATCAGCCCCAGCATTTT.